This TCR beta chain stems from a study of T cell responses to AZD1222 COVID-19 vaccine. The protocol was immunoSEQ multiplex PCR, while the TCRdb copy is restricted to in-frame clones and leaves out a portion. There are roughly 150,000 clones in the sample; approximately 90% occur only once, and 1.9% lies in the top ten. General study points: Only a handful of people who got AZD1222 tested seropositive at baseline. There were vaccine-associated CD4 TCRs across spike, dominant at 160-218 and 743-854. Reportedly, close to half of spike-specific TCRs are directed against unmutated variant regions.

Trimming shortened V by 8 bases and J by 7 bases, and 21 bases separated the two germline ends. This CDR3 has 16 amino acids. Per the germline V gene, CDR1 is SGHVS and CDR2 is FNYEAQ. On this clone: Its antigen is not identified.

The TCR was taken from an adult who received the AZD1222 COVID-19 vaccine. Material: peripheral blood, obtained 28 days after the second AZD1222 dose. V is TRBV7-6 and J is TRBJ1-6; TRBD1 is a possible D gene (6 bases). CDR3 coding DNA: TGTGCCAGCTCCAAACAGGGTTTTCTGGAAAATTCACCCCTCCACTTT. Translating it yields CASSKQGFLENSPLHF.